These 25 T cell receptor beta chains came from one sample sequenced in a study of cytomegalovirus exposure and HLA in healthy donors (dated by TCRdb to about 2017). Preparation of the library involved the immunoSEQ multiplex PCR assay. For the multiplex PCR, a mixture combining 60 forward primers for TCR Vbeta segments and 13 reverse primers for TCR Jbeta segments was used. The clones in this table, taken by TCRdb from immuneACCESS, are in-frame only. Not every clone is retained; where verified, under half of the shortfall comes from an unresolved V gene, and the cause of the rest is unknown. In all, the sample holds about 180,000 clones, and over 70% of those were seen once. The ten biggest clones cover 1.4% of the sample. The sequenced sample was PBMCs. These receptors were taken from a woman in her 30s in good health and CMV-seropositive.

V is TRBV10-1 and J is TRBJ1-2; 7 bases fit TRBD1. Germline trimming cut 7 bases from V and 5 bases from J; bases unmatched to any gene: 16. Germline V gene sequence: CDR1 WNHNN, CDR2 SYGVQD (reference sequence). The CDR3 contains 16 residues. CDR3 nucleotides: TGCGCCAGCAAAAGGACTAAAATTGACAGGGATTATGGCTACACCTTC. Protein sequence: CASKRTKIDRDYGYTF.

The chain combines TRBV30 with TRBJ2-5; TRBD1 agrees at 8 bases. The CDR3 sequence is 13 residues long. CDR1 and CDR2 (germline): GTSNPN, SVGIG (reference sequence). Losses at the gene ends were 5 bases for V and 1 base for J; bases not matched to a gene: 3. The CDR3 DNA reads TGTGCCTGGGACAGGGGACCCCAAGAGACCCAGTACTTC. This codes for CAWDRGPQETQYF.

The chain has TRBV7-2 and TRBJ2-1; 7 nucleotides line up with TRBD2. V lost 1 base, J lost 9 bases, and 6 bases stayed unmatched. Germline CDR1 is SGHTA and CDR2 is FQGNSA. This CDR3 is built from 14 residues. The chain's CDR3 is CASSLEGGRGEQFF. The CDR3 DNA sequence: TGTGCCAGCAGCTTAGAGGGAGGGCGTGGTGAGCAGTTCTTC.

The J gene is TRBJ2-1, the V gene TRBV27; D may be TRBD2 (6 bases). V was clipped by 5 bases and J by 12 bases, with 23 bases between them. CDR3 size: 15 residues. Germline V gives CDR1 MNHEY, CDR2 SMNVEV (reference sequence). For the CDR3, the DNA is TGTGCCAGCAGTCCCTCCGTAATACCGGGAGAGGGGCAGTTCTTC. Translated: CASSPSVIPGEGQFF.

The chain has TRBV15 and TRBJ2-1; possibly TRBD2 for D (6 bases). CDR1 is LNHNV and CDR2 is YYDKDF in the germline V gene (reference sequence). The CDR3 has 14 amino acids. The V end was cut by 0 bases, the J end by 6 bases, with 9 bases between. CDR3 nucleotide sequence: TGTGCCACCAGCAGAGAACTAGCCGTCAATGAGCAGTTCTTC. Translated, it gives CATSRELAVNEQFF.

The rearrangement uses TRBV4-2 and TRBJ2-7; TRBD2 matches at 7 bases. This CDR3 comprises 16 residues. V dropped 4 bases and J dropped 3; count of bases not matched to a gene: 12. Germline-derived CDR1 and CDR2 are LGHNA and YNFKEQ. The CDR3 is CASSRDPGTKDYEQYF. The CDR3, as DNA: TGTGCCAGCAGCCGAGACCCCGGGACTAAAGACTACGAGCAGTACTTC.

This rearrangement joins TRBV6-6 to TRBJ2-5, with D possibly TRBD2 on 5 matching bases. Germline CDR1 is MNHNY and CDR2 is SVGAGI (reference sequence). Trimming shortened V by 4 bases and J by 1 base, and 7 bases separated the two germline ends. This CDR3 region has 13 residues. The CDR3 DNA is TGTGCCAGCAGTTGGACTGTCCAAGAGACCCAGTACTTC. Encoded protein: CASSWTVQETQYF.

This clone is a singleton in its sample. This sequence joins TRBV6-1 and TRBJ1-5; possibly TRBD1 for D (5 bases). The germline V gene has CDR1 MNHNS and CDR2 SASEGT. This CDR3 is built from 14 residues. V was pared by 7 bases and J by 0 bases, with 10 bases between. The CDR3 is CASTRDSSNQPQHF. The CDR3 DNA reads TGTGCCAGCACTAGGGACTCTAGCAATCAGCCCCAGCATTTT.

The chain has TRBV10-2 and TRBJ2-7, with TRBD1 matching over 8 bases. This CDR3 contains 14 residues. Germline V lookup: CDR1 WSHSY, CDR2 SAAADI. V shed 7 bases and J 0 bases; nucleotides not matched to a gene: 5. CDR3 sequence reads: CASTPGQVSYEQYF. The CDR3 DNA is TGCGCCAGCACTCCGGGACAGGTCTCCTACGAGCAGTACTTC.

The chain joins TRBV5-1 to TRBJ2-2, with TRBD1 matching 10 bases. There are 15 residues in the CDR3. V lost 4 bases to trimming and J lost 3 bases; unmatched junction nucleotides: 3. Germline values: CDR1 SGHRS, CDR2 YFSETQ. CDR3 amino acids: CASSPGQGDTGELFF. In DNA, the CDR3 is TGCGCCAGCAGCCCAGGACAGGGGGACACCGGGGAGCTGTTTTTT.

The chain joins TRBV27 to TRBJ2-2; a possible D gene is TRBD1 (6 bases). V gave up 10 bases and J gave up 4 bases, with 10 bases separating them. This CDR3 is 12 amino acids long. The V gene's germline CDR1 is MNHEY and CDR2 SMNVEV (reference sequence). The CDR3 nucleotides read TGTGCCACCCGAGGGGGCACCGGGGAGCTGTTTTTT. Translating gives CATRGGTGELFF.

The V call is TRBV6-5, the J call TRBJ1-5, with 8 bases lining up with TRBD1. V dropped 10 bases and J dropped 5; count of bases not matched to a gene: 7. Per the germline V gene, CDR1 is MNHEY and CDR2 is SVGAGI. The CDR3 is made up of 13 amino acids. The CDR3 loop is CATATGVDQPQHF. Written as DNA, the CDR3 is TGTGCCACCGCGACAGGGGTTGATCAGCCCCAGCATTTT.

The chain recombines TRBV5-1 with TRBJ2-7; D might be TRBD1 (7 bases). The CDR3 is made up of 14 amino acids. Germline V lookup: CDR1 SGHRS, CDR2 YFSETQ. Trimming left V 0 bases short and J 4 bases short, with 11 bases between. This chain's CDR3 is CASSLAGGPYEQYF. CDR3 bases: TGCGCCAGCAGCTTGGCAGGGGGGCCGTACGAGCAGTACTTC.

The chain is built from TRBV5-1 and TRBJ2-6, with 9 bases matching TRBD1. Germline CDR1 SGHRS, CDR2 YFSETQ. This CDR3 is built from 20 residues. V dropped 0 bases and J dropped 2; count of bases not matched to a gene: 12. The CDR3: CASSLGTGAQSGPGANVLTF. CDR3 nucleotide sequence: TGCGCCAGCAGCTTGGGGACAGGGGCCCAAAGTGGGCCTGGGGCCAACGTCCTGACTTTC.

This sequence joins TRBV25-1 and TRBJ2-5, with 7 bases lining up with TRBD1. The junction had 2 bases not matched to a gene; V was cut back by 6 bases and J by 1 base. This CDR3 contains 13 residues. Germline V gene sequence: CDR1 MGHDK, CDR2 SYGVNS. The CDR3 DNA reads as TGTGCCAGCAGACAGGGGAGCCAAGAGACCCAGTACTTC. It yields the protein CASRQGSQETQYF.

The chain uses TRBV28 and TRBJ1-1; D gene unclear. CDR1 is MDHEN and CDR2 is SYDVKM in the germline V gene. V was cut by 2 bases and J by 4 bases, with 2 bases left in between. This CDR3 is built from 11 residues. CDR3 in amino acids: CASSLLTEAFF. The CDR3 nucleotides read TGTGCCAGCAGTTTACTCACTGAAGCTTTCTTT.

This chain links TRBV6-1 with TRBJ2-7; 9 bases are a match to TRBD2. The CDR3 runs 15 residues. V was pared by 6 bases and J by 7 bases, with 13 bases of the junction left unmatched. The germline gives CDR1 MNHNS, CDR2 SASEGT. The CDR3 sequence is CASSILAREGREQYF. The CDR3 region has the DNA TGTGCCAGCAGCATCTTAGCGCGGGAGGGTCGGGAGCAGTACTTC.

This chain joins TRBV27 and TRBJ2-1; D is unclear. The V gene lost 3 bases and the J gene lost 1 base, with 10 bases spanning the gap. CDR1 and CDR2 from the germline V gene are MNHEY and SMNVEV (reference sequence). The CDR3 consists of 15 residues. The CDR3 region has the DNA TGTGCCAGCAGTTTGGCCCCTTGGTCCTACAATGAGCAGTTCTTC. This gives the protein CASSLAPWSYNEQFF.

This clone was observed a few times. The chain uses TRBV2 and TRBJ2-1, with 7 bases matching TRBD2. Germline values: CDR1 SNHLY, CDR2 FYNNEI. Trimming cost V 3 bases and J 0 bases; bases outside gene matches: 2. The CDR3 is 15 amino acids. In DNA, the CDR3 is TGTGCCAGCAGTGACCGCGGGAGCTCCTACAATGAGCAGTTCTTC. This codes for CASSDRGSSYNEQFF.

V is TRBV7-8 and J is TRBJ1-1; maybe TRBD1 (5 bases). This CDR3 is 15 amino acids long. CDR1 is SGHVS and CDR2 is FQNEAQ in the germline V gene. Trimming removed 2 bases at V and 4 bases at J, with 14 bases between. The CDR3 DNA follows: TGTGCCAGCAGCTTAAATCCTGGGGGGGGCACTGAAGCTTTCTTT. This codes for CASSLNPGGGTEAFF. The full variable domain, rest sourced from reference TRBV7-8 and TRBJ1-1, is GAGVSQSPRYKVAKRGQDVALRCDPISGHVSLFWYQQALGQGPEFLTYFQNEAQLDKSGLPSDRFFAERPEGSVSTLKIQRTQQEDSAVYLCASSLNPGGGTEAFFGQGTRLTVV.

This sequence joins TRBV2 and TRBJ1-2; weak D call: TRBD1 (6 bases). This CDR3 contains 12 residues. Per germline, CDR1 SNHLY and CDR2 FYNNEI. V lost 5 bases and J 5 bases, leaving 9 bases between the germline ends. The chain's CDR3 is CASSIQGYGYTF. The CDR3 region has the DNA TGTGCCAGCAGTATTCAGGGGTATGGCTACACCTTC.

The V gene is TRBV11-2, the J gene TRBJ2-5; D not resolved. Germline loops: CDR1 SGHAT, CDR2 FQNNGV. V shed 1 base and J shed 2 bases, with 11 bases lying between them. The CDR3 covers 15 residues. The CDR3 DNA is TGTGCCAGCAGCTTAGTGGCGGCAGATCAAGAGACCCAGTACTTC. Its protein product is CASSLVAADQETQYF.

Concerning this clone: One end of the junction is discordant with germline, which a read error may explain. The V call is TRBV29-1, the J call TRBJ2-3; 7 nucleotides align to TRBD2. The length of the CDR3 is 13 residues. CDR1 and CDR2 from the germline V gene are SQVTM and ANQGSEA. CDR3 sequence (DNA): TGCACCGTTGCGGGAGATTACACAGATACGCAGTATTTT. This codes for CTVAGDYTDTQYF.

The J gene is TRBJ1-2, the V gene TRBV19; D is perhaps TRBD1 (5 bases). This CDR3 has 15 amino acids. From germline, CDR1 is LNHDA and CDR2 SQIVND (reference sequence). The ends were cut back, 0 bases at V and 5 bases at J, with 13 bases in the middle. CDR3 residues: CASSIDQRRGYGYTF. CDR3 nucleotide sequence: TGTGCCAGTAGTATAGACCAGAGGAGGGGTTATGGCTACACCTTC.

The table lists this clone with a few counts. In nucleotides, the CDR3 is TGTGCCTGGAGTGTAGTTACTAGCGGGGAACCCTACGAGCAGTACTTC. Protein product: CAWSVVTSGEPYEQYF. The chain carries TRBV30 and TRBJ2-7, with 10 positions matching TRBD2. This CDR3 has 16 amino acids. Germline trimming cut 0 bases from V and 2 bases from J; bases unmatched to any gene: 7. Looked up from germline, CDR1 is GTSNPN and CDR2 is SVGIG (reference sequence).